The clone carrying this T cell receptor (beta chain) was seen ten or more times. Antigen unknown. The data belong to a study of CD8 T cells in ankylosing spondylitis. The CDR3 has 14 amino acids. The V gene's germline CDR1 is MNHEY and CDR2 SVGAGI. Deletions cut 2 bases from V and 9 bases from J, with 14 bases between. Overall study results and limits: Those disease-linked clones were CD8+; they were also relatively rare in peripheral blood. Fewer than ten highly homologous variants made up a TCR beta motif that seemed to typify ankylosing spondylitis blood.

TCRdb ran MiXCR on the 5' RACE reads and lists one entry per CDR3 protein. In the table there are some 330,000 distinct CDR3 sequences, 7.5% to 9% of which are singletons. The chain employs TRBV6-5 and TRBJ2-1; D is unclear. The source of this sequence is a male donor with ankylosing spondylitis. Sequencing input: blood, either unsorted or a sorted T cell fraction (not recorded which). The CDR3 protein is CASSYRTADPEQFF. CDR3 DNA sequence: TGTGCCAGCAGTTACCGAACGGCGGATCCTGAGCAGTTCTTC.